Each of the 30 T cell receptor beta chains below was sequenced from the same sample in a study of identical twins. Via MiXCR, TCRdb re-called the 5' RACE reads, giving one row per CDR3 protein. The repertoire holds about 890,000 distinct CDR3 sequences, with roughly an eighth as singletons. This sample was shared with a second study, whose subject was yellow fever vaccine responses in identical twins.

The sample comprised PBMCs. The receptors were gathered from a woman between 18 and 30 years old in good health.

Ten or more counts support this clonotype. The rearrangement links TRBV6-2 or TRBV6-3 to TRBJ2-3; 7 nucleotides match TRBD1. Germline-derived CDR1 and CDR2 are MNHEY and SVGEGT. Unmatched junction bases numbered 10, after V lost 7 bases and J lost 6 bases. The CDR3 has 14 residues. The CDR3 spells CASTLQGFFDTQYF. Written as DNA, the CDR3 is TGTGCCAGCACCCTACAGGGGTTCTTTGATACGCAGTATTTT.

A few counts support this clonotype. This chain connects TRBV7-9 to TRBJ2-7; 10 bases match TRBD2. Germline V gene sequence: CDR1 SEHNR, CDR2 FQNEAQ (reference sequence). The CDR3 is 16 residues long. After removal of 2 bases from V and 7 bases from J, the junction contained 11 bases not matched to a gene. CDR3 residues: CASSLWGSGRAREQYF. CDR3 sequence (DNA): TGTGCCAGCAGCTTATGGGGCAGCGGGAGGGCTCGGGAGCAGTACTTC.

This clonotype was counted a few times. The rearrangement uses TRBV11-1 and TRBJ2-5, with 13 nucleotides matching TRBD2. Trimming removed 0 bases from V and 0 bases from J; junction bases left unmatched: 7. From germline, CDR1 is SGHAT and CDR2 FQDESV (reference sequence). The CDR3 covers 19 residues. The CDR3 DNA sequence: TGTGCCAGCAGCTTAGCGAGACTAGCGGGGGGAAAGTACCAAGAGACCCAGTACTTC. This codes for CASSLARLAGGKYQETQYF.

A few counts support this clonotype. The CDR3, as DNA: TGTGCCAGCAGTTTACCCCCGACAGGGTCTAATTATTATGGCTACACCTTC. Amino acid sequence: CASSLPPTGSNYYGYTF. The chain employs TRBV28 and TRBJ1-2; TRBD1 aligns across 7 bases. The germline V gene has CDR1 MDHEN and CDR2 SYDVKM. This CDR3 spans 17 amino acids. V was pared by 2 bases and J by 5 bases, with 14 bases of the junction left unmatched.

The chain links TRBV2 to TRBJ2-3; no definite D call. The CDR3 has 16 amino acids. The V end was cut by 1 base, the J end by 2 bases, with 13 bases between. Germline V CDR1 and CDR2: SNHLY, FYNNEI. CDR3 amino acids: CASSEEAERPTDTQYF. The CDR3 nucleotides are TGTGCCAGCAGTGAAGAGGCGGAAAGGCCCACAGATACGCAGTATTTT.

The rearrangement uses TRBV12-3 or TRBV12-4 and TRBJ2-6, with 14 positions matching TRBD2. This CDR3 region has 21 residues. V shed 3 bases and J 2 bases; nucleotides not matched to a gene: 12. The CDR3 sequence is CASSLAGLAGDLSAGANVLTF. The CDR3 DNA reads as TGTGCCAGCAGTTTGGCGGGACTAGCGGGAGATCTTAGCGCTGGGGCCAACGTCCTGACTTTC.

On this clonotype itself: The junction does not match germline at one end; this may be a read error. The chain couples TRBV2 to TRBJ2-3; D is undetermined. The germline CDR1 and CDR2 sequences are SNHLY and FYNNEI. This CDR3 spans 11 amino acids. The CDR3: CASSNGDPQYF. In DNA, the CDR3 is TGTGCCAGCAGCAACGGAGATCCGCAGTATTTT.

The chain links TRBV3-1 to TRBJ2-2; D perhaps matches TRBD1 (6 bases). V shed 0 bases and J shed 1 base, with 6 bases lying between them. The germline V gene has CDR1 LGHDT and CDR2 YNNKEL (reference sequence). The CDR3 length is 15 residues. CDR3 sequence: CASSQEGGNTGELFF. CDR3 sequence (DNA): TGTGCCAGCAGCCAAGAAGGGGGGAACACCGGGGAGCTGTTTTTT.

This clonotype came up a few times. The chain joins TRBV28 to TRBJ2-3, with D perhaps TRBD1 (5 bases). The CDR3 sequence is 13 residues long. V lost 3 bases to trimming and J lost 8 bases, with 12 bases between them. Germline CDR1 MDHEN, CDR2 SYDVKM. The chain's CDR3 is CASSFRAQGTQYF. The CDR3, as DNA: TGTGCCAGCAGTTTCCGGGCCCAGGGTACGCAGTATTTT.

For the CDR3, the DNA is TGCGCCAGCAGCAGAGGACAGCTACTCACCGGGGAGCTGTTTTTT. The encoded protein is CASSRGQLLTGELFF. The chain recombines TRBV5-1 with TRBJ2-2; tentative D call: TRBD1 (6 bases). The V and J ends lost 4 bases and 4 bases respectively, with 14 bases between them. CDR3 length: 15 residues. Germline V gives CDR1 SGHRS, CDR2 YFSETQ.

The chain recombines TRBV4-1 with TRBJ2-1; 7 positions agree with TRBD2. This CDR3 region has 15 residues. The V gene's germline CDR1 is MGHRA and CDR2 YSYEKL. V gave up 7 bases and J gave up 8 bases; unmatched junction bases: 14. Here the CDR3 reads CASNPRGAGNDEQFF. The CDR3 DNA sequence: TGCGCCAGCAACCCGCGGGGAGCGGGGAACGATGAGCAGTTCTTC.

The rearrangement uses TRBV12-3 or TRBV12-4 and TRBJ2-7; no definite D call. The CDR3 loop spans 17 amino acids. Trimming shortened V by 4 bases and J by 0 bases, and 19 bases separated the two germline ends. The CDR3 sequence is CASSSSRQPMSSYEQYF. The CDR3 DNA follows: TGTGCCAGCAGTTCGTCCCGCCAACCTATGAGCTCCTACGAGCAGTACTTC.

This clonotype was found a few times. The chain employs TRBV7-6 and TRBJ2-3; 7 bases map to TRBD2. The trim removed 1 base at V and 0 bases at J, leaving 4 bases unmatched. CDR3 length: 16 amino acids. The germline gives CDR1 SGHVS, CDR2 FNYEAQ. CDR3 residues: CASSLVRGGSTDTQYF. The CDR3 DNA reads as TGTGCCAGCAGCTTAGTTCGCGGGGGAAGCACAGATACGCAGTATTTT.

This clonotype was detected only a few times. This chain connects TRBV6-2 or TRBV6-3 to TRBJ2-7, with 7 bases aligning to TRBD1. With 6 bases clipped from V and 3 bases from J, the junction kept 11 bases outside the gene matches. There are 15 residues in the CDR3. The germline V gene has CDR1 MNHEY and CDR2 SVGEGT. CDR3 in amino acids: CASRPTGLPNYEQYF. In DNA, the CDR3 is TGTGCCAGCAGACCGACAGGGCTCCCGAACTACGAGCAGTACTTC.

The rearrangement links TRBV5-1 to TRBJ1-5, with D perhaps TRBD1 (6 bases). Germline lookup yields CDR1 SGHRS and CDR2 YFSETQ. The CDR3 is 15 amino acids. V lost 0 bases, J lost 7 bases, and 14 bases lay in between. The CDR3 protein is CASSLAGVQGQPQHF. In DNA, the CDR3 is TGCGCCAGCAGCTTGGCCGGGGTACAGGGACAGCCCCAGCATTTT.

The CDR3 loop is CASSSGLAEPNSYEQYF. In nucleotides, the CDR3 is TGTGCCAGCAGTTCGGGACTAGCGGAGCCTAACTCCTACGAGCAGTACTTC. The chain carries TRBV12-3 or TRBV12-4 and TRBJ2-7; the match to TRBD2 covers 11 bases. J lost 0 bases, V lost 4 bases, and 8 bases had no gene match. CDR3 size: 17 residues.

This chain connects TRBV10-3 to TRBJ2-7, with 10 bases identical to TRBD2. Looked up from germline, CDR1 is ENHRY and CDR2 is SYGVKD. With V trimmed by 1 base and J by 6 bases, 9 bases remained unmatched. CDR3 size: 16 residues. CDR3 in amino acids: CAISEWASGRSGEQYF. The CDR3 nucleotides are TGTGCCATCAGTGAGTGGGCTAGCGGGAGATCAGGCGAGCAGTACTTC.

The gene calls are TRBV9 and TRBJ2-7; D possibly corresponds to TRBD2 (6 bases). V dropped 3 bases and J dropped 6 bases, with 31 bases sitting between them. CDR1 and CDR2 (germline): SGDLS, YYNGEE. The length of the CDR3 is 19 residues. The CDR3 coding sequence is TGTGCCAGCAGCGACCCGGAGGGACCGATCTCGGGTCTTACTGGCGAGCAGTACGTC. Protein sequence: CASSDPEGPISGLTGEQYV.

The genes are TRBV20-1 and TRBJ1-6; 10 positions match TRBD1. V shed 3 bases, J shed 12 bases, and the junction held 11 bases outside the gene matches. Germline V gene data show CDR1 as DFQATT and CDR2 as SNEGSKA (reference sequence). This CDR3 is 15 amino acids long. In DNA form, the CDR3 reads TGCAGTGCTAGTGACAGGGGGACAGGGGTTGGACCCCTCCACTTT. Protein sequence: CSASDRGTGVGPLHF.

This clonotype was recorded at least ten times. J is TRBJ2-7 and V is TRBV15; 9 bases align to TRBD2. Germline CDR1 LNHNV, CDR2 YYDKDF (reference sequence). This CDR3 is built from 16 residues. V lost 0 bases, J lost 0 bases, and 3 bases stayed unmatched. The CDR3 region has the DNA TGTGCCACCAGCAGAGAGGAGCGGGAGGTCTCCTACGAGCAGTACTTC. Its translation: CATSREEREVSYEQYF.

In this sample, this clonotype turned up many times. This chain connects TRBV5-1 to TRBJ2-2, with D perhaps matching TRBD2 (5 bases). The CDR3 is 13 amino acids. V lost 3 bases to trimming and J lost 5 bases, with 8 bases between them. The V gene's germline CDR1 is SGHRS and CDR2 YFSETQ. The CDR3, as DNA: TGCGCCAGCAGCTCGGACTGGACCGGGGAGCTGTTTTTT. Amino acids: CASSSDWTGELFF. Variable domain in full (rest from reference TRBV5-1 and TRBJ2-2): KAGVTQTPRYLIKTRGQQVTLSCSPISGHRSVSWYQQTPGQGLQFLFEYFSETQRNKGNFPGRFSGRQFSNSRSEMNVSTLELGDSALYLCASSSDWTGELFFGEGSRLTVL.

This clonotype was found a few times. This rearrangement joins TRBV28 to TRBJ2-5; TRBD2 aligns across 14 bases. The V gene end was trimmed by 6 bases and the J gene end by 4 bases; junction bases not matched to a gene: 4. CDR1 and CDR2 from the germline V gene are MDHEN and SYDVKM. The CDR3 is 15 residues long. The CDR3 nucleotides are TGTGCCAGCAGCAACGGACTAGCGGGAGGAGAGACCCAGTACTTC. Translating it yields CASSNGLAGGETQYF.

The chain carries TRBV2 and TRBJ2-2; 12 bases agree with TRBD2. With V trimmed by 4 bases and J by 6 bases, 6 bases remained unmatched. The length of the CDR3 is 16 residues. Germline assignment: CDR1 SNHLY and CDR2 FYNNEI. The CDR3 here is CASSGTSGNRAGELFF. CDR3 coding DNA: TGTGCCAGCAGTGGGACTAGCGGGAATCGCGCCGGGGAGCTGTTTTTT.

This clonotype was seen ten or more times. The chain joins TRBV11-1 to TRBJ2-1; 7 nucleotides line up with TRBD2. This CDR3 is built from 14 residues. Trimming removed 5 bases from V and 10 bases from J; junction bases left unmatched: 11. From germline, CDR1 is SGHAT and CDR2 FQDESV (reference sequence). CDR3: CASSGLGGFREQFF. The CDR3 bases are TGTGCCAGCAGCGGACTAGGCGGGTTTAGGGAGCAGTTCTTC. Full variable domain (outside the CDR3, taken from reference TRBV11-1 and TRBJ2-1): EAEVAQSPRYKITEKSQAVAFWCDPISGHATLYWYRQILGQGPELLVQFQDESVVDDSQLPKDRFSAERLKGVDSTLKIQPAELGDSAMYLCASSGLGGFREQFFGPGTRLTVL.

This clonotype has a handful of counts. CDR3 nucleotide sequence: TGTGCCATCAGCCCCGGGACCCCCAATGAGCAGTTCTTC. Amino acid sequence: CAISPGTPNEQFF. The chain carries TRBV10-3 and TRBJ2-1; tentatively, D is TRBD1 or TRBD2 (5 bases each). The CDR3 has 13 amino acids. Trimming pared 6 bases from V and 6 bases from J, leaving 12 bases between. Germline-derived CDR1 and CDR2 are ENHRY and SYGVKD.

This clonotype was counted only a few times. For the CDR3, the DNA is TGCAGCGTTGTCCGGGGCTCGTCCTCCTACGAGCAGTACTTC. Translated, it gives CSVVRGSSSYEQYF. The J gene is TRBJ2-7, the V gene TRBV29-1; D may be TRBD1 or TRBD2 (5 bases each). In germline, CDR1 is SQVTM, CDR2 ANQGSEA. V dropped 4 bases and J dropped 0 bases, with 13 bases sitting between them. This CDR3 has 14 amino acids.

This clonotype was found a few times. The chain recombines TRBV19 with TRBJ2-5; 10 bases are a match to TRBD2. Unmatched junction bases numbered 5, after V lost 3 bases and J lost 1 base. Germline CDR1 and CDR2: LNHDA and SQIVND (reference sequence). CDR3 length: 16 residues. The CDR3 sequence: CASSIGIAGGQETQYF. In DNA, the CDR3 is TGTGCCAGTAGTATTGGTATAGCGGGAGGCCAAGAGACCCAGTACTTC.

V is TRBV12-3 or TRBV12-4 and J is TRBJ2-5; no firm D call. V lost 3 bases and J 5 bases, leaving 13 bases between the germline ends. The CDR3 runs 14 residues. CDR3 in DNA: TGTGCCAGCAGTTTGTCTGCGAGTCAGGAGACCCAGTACTTC. Protein sequence: CASSLSASQETQYF.

This clonotype was observed a handful of times. The J gene is TRBJ2-5, the V gene TRBV10-3; 13 bases are a match to TRBD2. Germline CDR1 and CDR2: ENHRY and SYGVKD. CDR3 length equals 18 residues. The trim removed 4 bases at V and 1 base at J, leaving 9 bases unmatched. In DNA form, the CDR3 reads TGTGCCATCAGTGGTTCCCAGACTAGCGGGGGGCCCCAAGAGACCCAGTACTTC. As protein: CAISGSQTSGGPQETQYF.

The chain links TRBV20-1 to TRBJ2-7; TRBD1 might be the D (5 bases). Between the trimmed V and J ends, which lost 4 bases and 0 bases, there was a span of 7 bases. CDR3 length: 12 amino acids. Germline V gene sequence: CDR1 DFQATT, CDR2 SNEGSKA (reference sequence). The CDR3 loop reads CSANRYSYEQYV. CDR3 in DNA: TGCAGTGCTAACAGGTACTCCTACGAGCAGTACGTC.